This T cell receptor (beta chain) was recovered during a study of shared clonotypes between healthy human individuals. Replicate PCRs were loaded with roughly 300 ng DNA from unsorted PBMC, around 30,000 T cell genomes. This table comes from immunoSEQ multiplex PCR, and its TCRdb copy is limited to in-frame clones, with some not included. Of about 480,000 clones detected, almost 80% appear once; the ten largest clones hold around 13%. The germline gives CDR1 SGHTS, CDR2 YDEGEE. Both ends counted, the CDR3 spans 19 residues. Remarks on this clone: No DNA is shown, since the ends of the CDR3 on it are uncertain; the CDR3 is the one TCRdb lists.

The clonotype was recovered from a middle-aged woman in good health. Some clones in this sample may be carry-over from other donors' samples. This chain links TRBV5-8 with TRBJ2-6. The sequencing sample was made of PBMCs. CDR3 residues: CASSPIFGSESSGANVLTF.